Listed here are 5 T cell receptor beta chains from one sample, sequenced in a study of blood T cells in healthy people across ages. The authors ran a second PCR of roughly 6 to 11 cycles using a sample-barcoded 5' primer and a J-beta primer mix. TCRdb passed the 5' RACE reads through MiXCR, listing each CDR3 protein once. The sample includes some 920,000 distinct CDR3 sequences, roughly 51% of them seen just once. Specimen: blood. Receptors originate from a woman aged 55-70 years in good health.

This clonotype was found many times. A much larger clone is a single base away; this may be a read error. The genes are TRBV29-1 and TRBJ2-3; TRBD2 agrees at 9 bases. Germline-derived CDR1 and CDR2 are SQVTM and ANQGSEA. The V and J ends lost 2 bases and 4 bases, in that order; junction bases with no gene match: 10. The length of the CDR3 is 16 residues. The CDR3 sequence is CSVEFQAGGRADTQYF. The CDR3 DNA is TGCAGCGTTGAATTCCAGGCGGGAGGGAGGGCAGATACGCAGTATTTT.

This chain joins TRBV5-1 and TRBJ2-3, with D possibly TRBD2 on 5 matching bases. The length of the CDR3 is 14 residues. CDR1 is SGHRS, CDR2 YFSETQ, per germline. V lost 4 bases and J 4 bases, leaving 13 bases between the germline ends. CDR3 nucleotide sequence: TGCGCCAGCAGCCCAGCTAGCAACGCAGATACGCAGTATTTT. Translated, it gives CASSPASNADTQYF. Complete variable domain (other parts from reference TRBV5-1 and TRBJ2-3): KAGVTQTPRYLIKTRGQQVTLSCSPISGHRSVSWYQQTPGQGLQFLFEYFSETQRNKGNFPGRFSGRQFSNSRSEMNVSTLELGDSALYLCASSPASNADTQYFGPGTRLTVL.

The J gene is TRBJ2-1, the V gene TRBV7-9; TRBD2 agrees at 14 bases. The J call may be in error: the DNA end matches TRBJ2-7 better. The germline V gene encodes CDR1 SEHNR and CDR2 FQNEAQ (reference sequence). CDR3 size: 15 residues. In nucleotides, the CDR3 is TGTGCCAGCAGTATCGGACTAGCGGGAGGCAATGAGCAGTACTTC. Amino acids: CASSIGLAGGNEQYF.

The CDR3 reads CASSQGVAGVETQYF. CDR3 DNA sequence: TGTGCCAGCAGCCAAGGGGTAGCGGGAGTAGAGACCCAGTACTTC. The genes are TRBV3-1 and TRBJ2-5; 9 nucleotides line up with TRBD2. This CDR3 has 15 amino acids. CDR1 is LGHDT, CDR2 YNNKEL, per germline (reference sequence). Unmatched junction bases numbered 4, after V lost 1 base and J lost 4 bases.

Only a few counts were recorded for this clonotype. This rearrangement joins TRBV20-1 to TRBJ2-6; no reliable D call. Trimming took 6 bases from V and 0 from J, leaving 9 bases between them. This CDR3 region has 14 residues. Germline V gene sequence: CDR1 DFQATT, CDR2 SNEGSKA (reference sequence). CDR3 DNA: TGCAGTGCCTTGTACCACTCTGGGGCCAACGTCCTGACTTTC. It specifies CSALYHSGANVLTF.